What follows are 25 T cell receptor beta chains derived from one specimen sequenced in a study of T cell changes during pregnancy in multiple sclerosis (dated by TCRdb to between 2017 and 2020). The library came from the immunoSEQ multiplex PCR assay. In its TCRdb copy, this immuneACCESS table keeps in-frame sequences only and misses some clones. Where compared with another copy, unresolved V genes explain less than half of these, and the others have no known cause. The sample profile shows about 31,000 clones; 89% of them were found once. The ten most abundant clones make up approximately 6.5% of the sample. Sequences were derived from CD8+ T cells from peripheral blood mononuclear cells, sampled in the second trimester of pregnancy. These receptors originate from a female donor with multiple sclerosis, enrolled in a pregnancy study.

The chain recombines TRBV11-3 with TRBJ2-2, with 7 bases aligning to TRBD1. The CDR3 spans 16 residues. Per the germline V gene, CDR1 is SGHNT and CDR2 is YENEEA. J gave up 4 bases and V 2 bases, and 7 bases lay outside the gene matches. The CDR3 spells CASSLPTGSVTGELFF. As DNA, the CDR3 is TGTGCCAGCAGCTTACCGACAGGGTCGGTCACCGGGGAGCTGTTTTTT.

Here the CDR3 reads CSVQGQGYTGELFF. The CDR3 nucleotides are TGCAGCGTTCAAGGACAGGGATACACCGGGGAGCTGTTTTTT. The chain employs TRBV29-1 and TRBJ2-2; 8 nucleotides align to TRBD1. Germline trimming cut 5 bases from V and 3 bases from J; bases unmatched to any gene: 5. Germline assignment: CDR1 SQVTM and CDR2 ANQGSEA. The CDR3 runs to 14 residues.

The chain couples TRBV28 to TRBJ2-2; 13 bases align to TRBD2. The CDR3 has 15 residues. Looked up from germline, CDR1 is MDHEN and CDR2 is SYDVKM. V lost 6 bases to trimming and J lost 5 bases; unmatched junction nucleotides: 3. The CDR3 is CASRGTSGKTGELFF. As DNA, the CDR3 is TGTGCCAGCAGAGGGACTAGCGGGAAAACCGGGGAGCTGTTTTTT.

The rearrangement links TRBV15 to TRBJ2-3; 9 nucleotides match TRBD2. The germline V gene encodes CDR1 LNHNV and CDR2 YYDKDF (reference sequence). V was pared by 3 bases and J by 4 bases, with 14 bases of the junction left unmatched. The CDR3 is 18 amino acids. CDR3 amino acids: CATSRYFPGAGGADTQYF. DNA of the CDR3: TGTGCCACCAGCAGGTACTTCCCAGGCGCGGGAGGGGCAGATACGCAGTATTTT.

The chain couples TRBV6-7 to TRBJ2-2; D possibly corresponds to TRBD2 (5 bases). TRBV6-7 is an open reading frame, and its role is uncertain. V was clipped by 5 bases and J by 6 bases, with 10 bases between them. The CDR3 is 13 residues long. CDR3 in DNA: TGTGCCAGCAGTCCGGGGATCCCCGGGGAGCTGTTTTTT. This translates into CASSPGIPGELFF.

V is TRBV9 and J is TRBJ2-1; TRBD2 matches at 7 bases. V lost 0 bases, J lost 5 bases, and 5 bases stayed unmatched. CDR3 size: 15 residues. The germline V gene encodes CDR1 SGDLS and CDR2 YYNGEE. The chain's CDR3 is CASSVAAGLNNEQFF. The CDR3 region has the DNA TGTGCCAGCAGCGTAGCTGCGGGACTAAACAATGAGCAGTTCTTC.

The rearrangement joins TRBV7-6 to TRBJ2-2; weak D call: TRBD1 (5 bases). The CDR3 spans 16 residues. CDR1 and CDR2 (germline): SGHVS, FNYEAQ. With 1 base removed from V and 0 bases from J, the gap between germline ends came to 9 bases. This chain's CDR3 is CASSLGVGPNTGELFF. CDR3 DNA sequence: TGTGCCAGCAGCTTAGGGGTGGGGCCGAACACCGGGGAGCTGTTTTTT.

The rearrangement joins TRBV23-1 to TRBJ2-7; 7 bases match TRBD1. TRBV23-1 is annotated as an ORF whose role is uncertain. The CDR3 covers 15 residues. After removal of 7 bases from V and 3 bases from J, the junction contained 12 bases not matched to a gene. The CDR3 loop reads CASITGERGDYEQYF. The CDR3 DNA reads TGCGCCAGCATCACAGGGGAGAGAGGCGACTACGAGCAGTACTTC.

The CDR3 DNA is TGTGCCAGCAGTTTCCATAGCGGATACAATGAGCAGTTCTTC. Amino acids: CASSFHSGYNEQFF. The chain is built from TRBV27 and TRBJ2-1, with D maybe TRBD2 (6 bases). Germline V lookup: CDR1 MNHEY, CDR2 SMNVEV (reference sequence). The CDR3 length is 14 residues. V gave up 3 bases and J gave up 4 bases, with 10 bases separating them.

This sequence joins TRBV2 and TRBJ2-7; TRBD2 matches 9 bases. This CDR3 contains 14 residues. From germline, CDR1 is SNHLY and CDR2 FYNNEI. V shed 7 bases, J shed 1 base, and the junction held 5 bases outside the gene matches. The CDR3 bases are TGTGCCAGCAAATCTAGCGGGGAGTCCTACGAGCAGTACTTC. Amino acids: CASKSSGESYEQYF.

This clone has a single count. This chain connects TRBV7-9 to TRBJ1-2; 8 bases line up with TRBD1. Germline values: CDR1 SEHNR, CDR2 FQNEAQ (reference sequence). CDR3 length equals 15 residues. V trimming: 1 base; J trimming: 3 bases; junction bases outside the gene matches: 4. As DNA, the CDR3 is TGTGCCAGCAGCTTAGAGTTACAGGGGGACTATGGCTACACCTTC. Translating gives CASSLELQGDYGYTF.

The chain joins TRBV5-4 to TRBJ2-7; possible D gene TRBD2, 6 bases. The CDR3 consists of 15 residues. Germline V lookup: CDR1 SGHNT, CDR2 YYREEE (reference sequence). V lost 2 bases to trimming and J lost 4 bases, with 16 bases between them. CDR3 sequence: CASSFEAGSAYEQYF. CDR3 DNA: TGTGCCAGCAGCTTTGAAGCGGGCTCGGCTTACGAGCAGTACTTC.

This chain uses TRBV6-4 with TRBJ2-1, with TRBD1 matching 10 bases. J gave up 2 bases and V 5 bases, and 18 bases lay outside the gene matches. This CDR3 comprises 20 residues. Germline V CDR1 and CDR2: MRHNA, SNTAGT. As DNA, the CDR3 is TGTGCCAGCAGTCAGCCTCATGTGGGGACAGGGGTGAGGCCCTACAATGAGCAGTTCTTC. Protein: CASSQPHVGTGVRPYNEQFF.

The count of this clone is one. For the CDR3, the DNA is TGTGCCAGCAGTTTAGCGGGAGGGGACAATGAGCAGTTCTTC. Protein sequence: CASSLAGGDNEQFF. The chain combines TRBV27 with TRBJ2-1; 9 bases agree with TRBD2. Germline lookup yields CDR1 MNHEY and CDR2 SMNVEV (reference sequence). This CDR3 region has 14 residues. Trimming took 2 bases from V and 5 from J; bases not matched to a gene: 1.

The V call is TRBV7-3, the J call TRBJ2-3; D perhaps matches TRBD1 (5 bases). V was clipped by 1 base and J by 4 bases, with 6 bases between them. The CDR3 is 13 amino acids. Germline V lookup: CDR1 SGHTA, CDR2 FQGTGA. The CDR3 DNA reads as TGTGCCAGCAGCTTAAAACAGGCAGATACGCAGTATTTT. Protein product: CASSLKQADTQYF.

The V gene is TRBV9, the J gene TRBJ2-3, with 12 nucleotides matching TRBD1. The CDR3 runs 16 residues. The germline V gene has CDR1 SGDLS and CDR2 YYNGEE. V lost 4 bases to trimming and J lost 4 bases; unmatched junction nucleotides: 7. CDR3 in DNA: TGTGCCAGCAGCAGAGGGACAGGGGGCCCCGCAGATACGCAGTATTTT. Encoded protein: CASSRGTGGPADTQYF.

This rearrangement joins TRBV11-3 to TRBJ2-3; D is undetermined. Germline CDR1 SGHNT, CDR2 YENEEA. The V gene lost 5 bases and the J gene lost 2 bases, with 8 bases spanning the gap. The CDR3 covers 13 residues. The CDR3 region has the DNA TGTGCCAGCAGCCTATTCCCCACAGATACGCAGTATTTT. Its translation is CASSLFPTDTQYF.

In its sample, this clone was seen once. This chain connects TRBV6-4 to TRBJ2-1, with TRBD2 matching over 8 bases. V shed 4 bases, J shed 6 bases, and the junction held 8 bases outside the gene matches. Germline-derived CDR1 and CDR2 are MRHNA and SNTAGT. The CDR3 totals 15 residues. CDR3 nucleotides: TGTGCCAGCAGTGTGGGAAGCGGGAGTGCCAATGAGCAGTTCTTC. Translating gives CASSVGSGSANEQFF.

V gene TRBV28 combines with J gene TRBJ2-5, with a possible D match to TRBD1 (7 bases). Germline V lookup: CDR1 MDHEN, CDR2 SYDVKM. The V end lost 6 bases, the J end lost 7 bases, and 24 bases lay between the germline ends. The CDR3 is made up of 16 amino acids. The CDR3 bases are TGTGCCAGCAGCCGAGTAGCGGACCCTCCAGGGGGGACCCAGTACTTC. It translates to CASSRVADPPGGTQYF.

The chain has TRBV7-9 and TRBJ2-5; the match to TRBD1 covers 11 bases. The CDR3 is made up of 16 amino acids. With V trimmed by 2 bases and J by 5 bases, 7 bases remained unmatched. Germline V CDR1 and CDR2: SEHNR, FQNEAQ (reference sequence). The CDR3 bases are TGTGCCAGCAGCTTAATAGTGGACAGGGGGCTTGAGACCCAGTACTTC. This translates into CASSLIVDRGLETQYF.

This clone was detected only once. The chain employs TRBV27 and TRBJ2-7; no clear D. The CDR3 extends over 13 amino acids. Germline V gene sequence: CDR1 MNHEY, CDR2 SMNVEV (reference sequence). Trimming left V 3 bases short and J 4 bases short, with 10 bases between. The CDR3 DNA reads as TGTGCCAGCAGTTTGTCCCCTAGGTACGAGCAGTACTTC. This codes for CASSLSPRYEQYF.

In its sample, this clone was seen once. The CDR3 reads CASSPREGLSNQPQHF. The CDR3, as DNA: TGTGCCAGCTCACCACGGGAGGGGCTGAGCAATCAGCCCCAGCATTTT. J is TRBJ1-5 and V is TRBV18; tentative D call: TRBD1 (5 bases). Germline CDR1 KGHSH, CDR2 LQKENI. The CDR3 spans 16 residues. The V end was cut by 1 base, the J end by 1 base, with 11 bases between.

V is TRBV4-3 and J is TRBJ1-1; D gene uncertain. This CDR3 spans 14 amino acids. V was pared by 0 bases and J by 4 bases, with 9 bases between. Germline V gene sequence: CDR1 LGHNA, CDR2 YSLEER. In DNA form, the CDR3 reads TGCGCCAGCAGCCAAGACTCCCGGGGCACTGAAGCTTTCTTT. This codes for CASSQDSRGTEAFF.

CDR3 DNA sequence: TGCGCCAGCAGCCAAGTCACTAGCGGGAATGTGGAGCAGTACTTC. This encodes CASSQVTSGNVEQYF. The rearrangement uses TRBV4-1 and TRBJ2-7, with TRBD2 identical over 10 bases. Germline V gene lookup returns CDR1 MGHRA and CDR2 YSYEKL. There are 15 residues in the CDR3. The J segment lost 7 bases and the V segment lost 1 base, leaving 7 bases of the junction unmatched.

The V gene is TRBV19, the J gene TRBJ1-4; TRBD1 is a possible D gene (6 bases). CDR3 length: 14 residues. With 9 bases removed from V and 0 bases from J, the gap between germline ends came to 11 bases. Looked up from germline, CDR1 is LNHDA and CDR2 is SQIVND (reference sequence). CDR3 amino acids: CASGDIATNEKLFF. The CDR3 DNA is TGTGCCAGCGGGGACATCGCAACTAATGAAAAACTGTTTTTT.